The 31 T cell receptor beta chains listed next were all sequenced from one sample in a study of blood T cell repertoires in COVID-19. Sequencing used immunoSEQ multiplex PCR; TCRdb keeps in-frame clones, though not all of them. The sample comprises 250,000 to 350,000 clones, about nine tenths of which are singletons, and about 2.3% rests with the top ten. The sample comprised peripheral blood. The origin of the receptors is a man younger than 35 with active or convalescent COVID-19.

This rearrangement joins TRBV5-4 to TRBJ2-7, with D perhaps TRBD2 (6 bases). The CDR3 runs to 14 residues. The V gene lost 3 bases and the J gene lost 5 bases, with 15 bases spanning the gap. CDR1 SGHNT and CDR2 YYREEE come from the germline V gene (reference sequence). The CDR3 loop is CASSSGLITDEQYF. The CDR3 DNA reads TGTGCCAGCAGCTCGGGACTGATTACTGACGAGCAGTACTTC.

In its sample, this clone was seen once. The rearrangement joins TRBV29-1 to TRBJ2-2; TRBD2 matches at 7 bases. V trimming: 3 bases; J trimming: 6 bases; junction bases outside the gene matches: 7. The CDR3 has 14 residues. Per the germline V gene, CDR1 is SQVTM and CDR2 is ANQGSEA. CDR3 sequence (DNA): TGCAGCGTTGACTTCCCTAGCGGTTCCGGGGAGCTGTTTTTT. Its protein product is CSVDFPSGSGELFF.

This CDR3 is CASGGVLRSYEQYF. In nucleotides, the CDR3 is TGTGCCAGCGGCGGGGTCCTCCGATCCTACGAGCAGTACTTC. The chain couples TRBV7-9 to TRBJ2-7; a possible D gene is TRBD2 (6 bases). Germline V gives CDR1 SEHNR, CDR2 FQNEAQ (reference sequence). The V gene lost 8 bases and the J gene lost 1 base, with 15 bases spanning the gap. The CDR3 is made up of 14 amino acids.

V gene TRBV5-1 combines with J gene TRBJ2-2; D is ambiguous. Trimming pared 0 bases from V and 1 base from J, leaving 4 bases between. In germline, CDR1 is SGHRS, CDR2 YFSETQ. There are 14 residues in the CDR3. The CDR3 loop reads CASSLGQNTGELFF. The CDR3, as DNA: TGCGCCAGCAGCTTGGGACAGAACACCGGGGAGCTGTTTTTT.

The V gene is TRBV2, the J gene TRBJ2-3, with 14 bases matching TRBD2. Germline V gene data show CDR1 as SNHLY and CDR2 as FYNNEI. There are 15 residues in the CDR3. V shed 8 bases and J 8 bases; nucleotides not matched to a gene: 9. CDR3 nucleotide sequence: TGTGCCAGCGCGACTAGCGGGGGGGCCCAGAGTACGCAGTATTTT. Protein: CASATSGGAQSTQYF.

The chain employs TRBV6-5 and TRBJ2-1, with a possible D match to TRBD1 (5 bases). The CDR3 extends over 12 amino acids. CDR1 MNHEY and CDR2 SVGAGI come from the germline V gene. The V and J ends lost 2 bases and 8 bases respectively, with 7 bases between them. In nucleotides, the CDR3 is TGTGCCAGCAGTTACAGGGGCGATGAGCAGTTCTTC. Amino acid sequence: CASSYRGDEQFF.

The J gene is TRBJ2-1, the V gene TRBV6-2 or TRBV6-3; TRBD1 might be the D (6 bases). The V end lost 0 bases, the J end lost 0 bases, and 18 bases lay between the germline ends. Looked up from germline, CDR1 is MNHEY and CDR2 is SVGEGT. This CDR3 has 19 residues. CDR3 sequence (DNA): TGTGCCAGCAGTTACTCGTTGGAGACAGGAGTAAGCTCCTACAATGAGCAGTTCTTC. It yields the protein CASSYSLETGVSSYNEQFF.

The chain has TRBV7-8 and TRBJ2-7; 7 nucleotides agree with TRBD2. Trimming at V came to 5 bases and at J to 0 bases, leaving 7 bases not matched to a gene. This CDR3 is 15 amino acids long. Germline CDR1 SGHVS, CDR2 FQNEAQ. The CDR3: CASSPRSGASYEQYF. CDR3 coding DNA: TGTGCCAGCAGCCCCAGAAGCGGGGCCTCCTACGAGCAGTACTTC.

V gene TRBV7-6 combines with J gene TRBJ2-1, with TRBD2 identical over 14 bases. This CDR3 region has 17 residues. Per the germline V gene, CDR1 is SGHVS and CDR2 is FNYEAQ. V lost 5 bases to trimming and J lost 4 bases; unmatched junction nucleotides: 7. The CDR3 region is CASSRGLAGEGYNEQFF. The CDR3 nucleotides are TGTGCCAGCAGCCGGGGACTAGCGGGAGAGGGGTACAATGAGCAGTTCTTC.

V and J are TRBV7-8 and TRBJ2-3; 10 bases are a match to TRBD1. CDR1 is SGHVS and CDR2 is FQNEAQ in the germline V gene. The length of the CDR3 is 15 residues. V lost 5 bases to trimming and J lost 4 bases; unmatched junction nucleotides: 6. CDR3 coding DNA: TGTGCCAGCAGCCGGACAGGGGGAAGATCAGATACGCAGTATTTT. This translates into CASSRTGGRSDTQYF.

DNA for the CDR3: TGTGCCAGCAGCCTGGGCGGGGTGGATACGCAGTATTTT. Translated, it gives CASSLGGVDTQYF. The J gene is TRBJ2-3, the V gene TRBV13; the D gene is possibly TRBD2 (6 bases). CDR1 is PRHDT, CDR2 FYEKMQ, per germline (reference sequence). This CDR3 is built from 13 residues. Trimming cost V 5 bases and J 6 bases, with 12 bases left between them.

This clone was seen more than once but under ten times. The chain recombines TRBV4-1 with TRBJ2-5, with 9 positions matching TRBD1. Per the germline V gene, CDR1 is MGHRA and CDR2 is YSYEKL. This CDR3 region has 15 residues. After removal of 6 bases from V and 1 base from J, the junction contained 6 bases not matched to a gene. The CDR3 spells CASSSADRGQETQYF. The CDR3, as DNA: TGCGCCAGCAGTTCGGCGGACAGGGGCCAAGAGACCCAGTACTTC.

This clone appeared once. V gene TRBV5-1 combines with J gene TRBJ2-3; 10 bases map to TRBD1. V was pared by 4 bases and J by 2 bases, with 7 bases of the junction left unmatched. From germline, CDR1 is SGHRS and CDR2 YFSETQ. The CDR3 consists of 16 residues. CDR3 DNA: TGCGCCAGCAGCCCTCGGACAGGGGGATACACAGATACGCAGTATTTT. This translates into CASSPRTGGYTDTQYF.

The rearrangement links TRBV27 to TRBJ1-4; unclear D gene. Trimming removed 8 bases at V and 10 bases at J, with 14 bases between. The CDR3 length is 12 residues. Germline values: CDR1 MNHEY, CDR2 SMNVEV (reference sequence). CDR3 sequence: CASRRGSGKLFF. CDR3 in DNA: TGTGCCAGCCGCCGAGGGTCAGGAAAACTGTTTTTT.

This clone was seen just once. The CDR3 bases are TGCGCCAGCAGTTACACCGGGACAGCGAACACTGAAGCTTTCTTT. It codes for CASSYTGTANTEAFF. This chain connects TRBV10-1 to TRBJ1-1; 7 bases align to TRBD1. Germline V gives CDR1 WNHNN, CDR2 SYGVQD (reference sequence). This CDR3 region has 15 residues. V shed 5 bases, J shed 1 base, and the junction held 7 bases outside the gene matches.

The chain combines TRBV5-1 with TRBJ1-3, with a possible D match to TRBD1 (5 bases). The length of the CDR3 is 15 residues. Deletions cut 1 base from V and 7 bases from J, with 15 bases between. Germline CDR1 is SGHRS and CDR2 is YFSETQ. CDR3 nucleotides: TGCGCCAGCAGCTTGCTCCAGGGAGGAACTAACACCATATATTTT. It specifies CASSLLQGGTNTIYF.

This CDR3 is CASSALFGGTTGELFF. CDR3 coding DNA: TGTGCCAGCAGTGCCCTTTTTGGCGGTACGACCGGGGAGCTGTTTTTT. V is TRBV27 and J is TRBJ2-2; D remains ambiguous. Germline V CDR1 and CDR2: MNHEY, SMNVEV (reference sequence). The CDR3 runs to 16 residues. Deletions cut 5 bases from V and 5 bases from J, with 18 bases between.

This chain joins TRBV15 and TRBJ2-3, with D maybe TRBD1 (6 bases). The germline gives CDR1 LNHNV, CDR2 YYDKDF (reference sequence). This CDR3 region has 16 residues. Trimming cost V 5 bases and J 0 bases, with 15 bases left between them. In DNA, the CDR3 is TGTGCCACCAGCGGAATCATAGGACAGAGCACAGATACGCAGTATTTT. This encodes CATSGIIGQSTDTQYF.

The gene calls are TRBV9 and TRBJ2-3; no clear D gene. CDR3 length: 14 residues. In germline, CDR1 is SGDLS, CDR2 YYNGEE. Trimming cost V 3 bases and J 6 bases, with 14 bases left between them. This CDR3 reads CASSEADGWDTQYF. CDR3 bases: TGTGCCAGCAGCGAGGCCGACGGGTGGGATACGCAGTATTTT.

The rearrangement links TRBV3-1 (or the pseudogene TRBV3-2) to TRBJ2-2, with D tentatively TRBD2 (5 bases). The V end lost 4 bases, the J end lost 3 bases, and 15 bases lay between the germline ends. The CDR3 runs to 16 residues. Germline V CDR1 and CDR2: LGHDT, YNNKEL (reference sequence). The CDR3: CASSPYSGEDTGELFF. CDR3 nucleotides: TGTGCCAGCAGCCCATACAGCGGCGAGGACACCGGGGAGCTGTTTTTT.

This chain connects TRBV2 to TRBJ2-3; 8 bases align to TRBD2. Trimming at V came to 6 bases and at J to 3 bases, leaving 11 bases not matched to a gene. The CDR3 spans 16 residues. CDR1 and CDR2 (germline): SNHLY, FYNNEI. CDR3 DNA sequence: TGTGCCAGCAGGATCCGAGCGGGGGTTAAGACAGATACGCAGTATTTT. Translation gives CASRIRAGVKTDTQYF.

This chain links TRBV5-1 with TRBJ2-2; D is unclear. CDR3 size: 16 residues. Germline V gene lookup returns CDR1 SGHRS and CDR2 YFSETQ. V lost 6 bases, J lost 0 bases, and 15 bases lay in between. CDR3 sequence: CASNSLSTANTGELFF. The CDR3 DNA follows: TGCGCCAGCAATAGCCTCTCCACCGCGAACACCGGGGAGCTGTTTTTT. Full variable domain (remainder filled in from reference TRBV5-1 and TRBJ2-2): KAGVTQTPRYLIKTRGQQVTLSCSPISGHRSVSWYQQTPGQGLQFLFEYFSETQRNKGNFPGRFSGRQFSNSRSEMNVSTLELGDSALYLCASNSLSTANTGELFFGEGSRLTVL.

This chain links TRBV5-5 with TRBJ2-1; D ambiguous. The CDR3 sequence is 14 residues long. Germline V gives CDR1 SGHKS, CDR2 YYEKEE (reference sequence). The CDR3 nucleotides read TGTGCAACCAACGACGGGTCGAACTACAATGAGCAGTTCTTC. It specifies CATNDGSNYNEQFF.

The gene calls are TRBV25-1 and TRBJ2-5, with D maybe TRBD1 (5 bases). The V gene lost 3 bases and the J gene lost 4 bases, with 21 bases spanning the gap. Germline V lookup: CDR1 MGHDK, CDR2 SYGVNS. The length of the CDR3 is 17 residues. This CDR3 is CASSDFQLGQGVETQYF. For the CDR3, the DNA is TGTGCCAGCAGTGACTTCCAATTAGGGCAGGGTGTAGAGACCCAGTACTTC.

This clone was recorded a few times. J is TRBJ1-1 and V is TRBV7-9; possibly TRBD1 for D (6 bases). Germline V gene lookup returns CDR1 SEHNR and CDR2 FQNEAQ (reference sequence). This CDR3 has 16 residues. V shed 0 bases and J shed 1 base, with 12 bases lying between them. DNA for the CDR3: TGTGCCAGCAGCTTAGCACAGGGAGAGGGGAACACTGAAGCTTTCTTT. Its protein product is CASSLAQGEGNTEAFF. The whole variable domain, remainder taken from reference TRBV7-9 and TRBJ1-1, is DTGVSQNPRHKITKRGQNVTFRCDPISEHNRLYWYRQTLGQGPEFLTYFQNEAQLEKSRLLSDRFSAERPKGSFSTLEIQRTEQGDSAMYLCASSLAQGEGNTEAFFGQGTRLTVV.

The CDR3 loop reads CASIHGDREAFF. CDR3 bases: TGTGCCAGCATCCACGGGGACAGGGAAGCTTTCTTT. V usage is TRBV6-5 and J usage is TRBJ1-1, with 8 bases lining up with TRBD1. Looked up from germline, CDR1 is MNHEY and CDR2 is SVGAGI. This CDR3 has 12 amino acids. The J segment lost 8 bases and the V segment lost 7 bases, leaving 6 bases of the junction unmatched.

The chain uses TRBV15 and TRBJ2-5; the D is unclear. Trimming removed 3 bases from V and 9 bases from J, with 14 bases in between. CDR3 length: 13 amino acids. Germline V CDR1 and CDR2: LNHNV, YYDKDF (reference sequence). CDR3 sequence reads: CATSSPPSSSQYF. The CDR3 region has the DNA TGTGCCACCAGCAGTCCCCCCAGTTCGTCCCAGTACTTC.

V and J are TRBV28 and TRBJ2-7, with 9 bases aligning to TRBD1. The CDR3 length is 13 residues. Trimming removed 3 bases from V and 7 bases from J; junction bases left unmatched: 4. Germline V gives CDR1 MDHEN, CDR2 SYDVKM. CDR3 bases: TGTGCCAGCAGTTTCACAGGGGGCGAAGAGCAGTACTTC. Encoded protein: CASSFTGGEEQYF.

The rearrangement uses TRBV6-5 and TRBJ2-5, with a tentative D call TRBD2 (5 bases). In germline, CDR1 is MNHEY, CDR2 SVGAGI. Trimming took off 6 bases at V and 4 bases at J, with 6 bases between the two ends. This CDR3 is 11 amino acids long. The CDR3 DNA is TGTGCCAGCAGCGAGGGAGAGACCCAGTACTTC. Encoded protein: CASSEGETQYF.

The chain is built from TRBV5-1 and TRBJ1-6; 9 nucleotides line up with TRBD1. V was pared by 1 base and J by 9 bases, with 14 bases of the junction left unmatched. The CDR3 totals 18 residues. Germline V CDR1 and CDR2: SGHRS, YFSETQ. In DNA form, the CDR3 reads TGCGCCAGCAGCTTGAAAGGGACAGGGCACGATTTTTCTTCACCCCTCCACTTT. This gives the protein CASSLKGTGHDFSSPLHF.

This sequence joins TRBV7-2 and TRBJ2-1; no reliable D call. CDR3 length: 18 amino acids. Per the germline V gene, CDR1 is SGHTA and CDR2 is FQGNSA. Trimming shortened V by 1 base and J by 0 bases, and 16 bases separated the two germline ends. For the CDR3, the DNA is TGTGCCAGCAGCTTAGAGTTCCCCAGTGTCCTCTCCTACAATGAGCAGTTCTTC. The encoded protein is CASSLEFPSVLSYNEQFF. Full variable domain (remainder filled in from reference TRBV7-2 and TRBJ2-1): GAGVSQSPSNKVTEKGKDVELRCDPISGHTALYWYRQSLGQGLEFLIYFQGNSAPDKSGLPSDRFSAERTGGSVSTLTIQRTQQEDSAVYLCASSLEFPSVLSYNEQFFGPGTRLTVL.